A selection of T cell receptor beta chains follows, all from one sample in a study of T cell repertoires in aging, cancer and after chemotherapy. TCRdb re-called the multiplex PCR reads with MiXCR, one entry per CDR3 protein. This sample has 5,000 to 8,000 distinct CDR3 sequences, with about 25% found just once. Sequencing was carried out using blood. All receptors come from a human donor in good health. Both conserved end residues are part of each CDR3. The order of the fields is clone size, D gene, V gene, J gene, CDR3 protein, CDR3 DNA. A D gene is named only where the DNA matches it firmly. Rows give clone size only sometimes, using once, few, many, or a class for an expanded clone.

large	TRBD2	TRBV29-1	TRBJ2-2	CSVEREVNTGELFF	TGCAGCGTTGAGCGGGAGGTGAACACCGGGGAGCTGTTTTTT
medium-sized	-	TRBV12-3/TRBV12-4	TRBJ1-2	CASSYGTVNYGYTF	TGTGCCAGCAGTTACGGGACGGTGAACTATGGCTACACCTTC
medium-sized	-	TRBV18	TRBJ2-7	CASSPPDRTYEQYF	TGTGCCAGCTCACCACCAGACAGAACCTACGAGCAGTACTTC
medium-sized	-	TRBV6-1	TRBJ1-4	CASRPGRGEGTNEKLFF	TGTGCCAGCAGGCCGGGGAGGGGGGAGGGCACTAATGAAAAACTGTTTTTT
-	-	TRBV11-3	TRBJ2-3	CASRRGSTDTQYF	TGTGCCAGCAGACGTGGGAGCACAGATACGCAGTATTTT
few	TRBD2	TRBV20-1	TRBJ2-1	CSAYSGRPAYNEQFF	TGCAGTGCGTATAGCGGGAGGCCCGCTTACAATGAGCAGTTCTTC
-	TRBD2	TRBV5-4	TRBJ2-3	CASSPTSGRGAGDTQYF	TGTGCCAGCAGCCCTACTAGCGGGAGGGGTGCAGGGGATACGCAGTATTTT
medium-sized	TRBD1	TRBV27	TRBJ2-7	CASSPGTGGLEQYF	TGTGCCAGCAGCCCCGGGACAGGGGGTCTCGAGCAGTACTTC
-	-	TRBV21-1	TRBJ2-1	CASSKGGFEDIRSEQFF	TGTGCCAGCAGCAAAGGGGGGTTTGAGGATATACGTTCGGAGCAGTTCTTC
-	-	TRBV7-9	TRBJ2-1	CASSRVEQFF	TGTGCCAGCAGCCGAGTAGAGCAGTTCTTC
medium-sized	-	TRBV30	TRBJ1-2	CAWSVRRLGALSF	TGTGCCTGGAGTGTACGTCGGTTGGGGGCCCTCTCCTTC
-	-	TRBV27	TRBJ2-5	CASSLSGVGTQYF	TGTGCCAGCAGTTTATCTGGGGTGGGGACCCAGTACTTC
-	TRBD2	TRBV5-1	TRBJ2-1	CASSLDAGGLYNEQFF	TGCGCCAGCAGCTTGGATGCGGGAGGGCTGTACAATGAGCAGTTCTTC
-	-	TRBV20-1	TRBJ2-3	CSATRVNTDTQYF	TGCAGTGCTACTAGAGTAAACACAGATACGCAGTATTTT
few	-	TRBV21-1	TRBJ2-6	CASSKTARTISSGANVLTF	TGTGCCAGCAGCAAAACAGCGAGGACCATCAGCTCTGGGGCCAACGTCCTGACTTTC
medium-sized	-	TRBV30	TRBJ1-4	CAWSVTGLVEKLFF	TGTGCCTGGAGTGTCACAGGGTTGGTTGAAAAACTGTTTTTT
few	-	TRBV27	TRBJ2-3	CASSPQEGLTDTQYF	TGTGCCAGCAGTCCCCAGGAGGGGCTCACAGATACGCAGTATTTT
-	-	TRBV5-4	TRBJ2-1	CASSLASTEDEQFF	TGTGCCAGCAGCTTGGCAAGTACTGAAGATGAGCAGTTCTTC
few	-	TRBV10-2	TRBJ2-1	CASSDVRYLGLPRYEQFF	TGCGCCAGCAGTGATGTGAGGTATCTGGGACTCCCTAGGTATGAGCAGTTCTTC
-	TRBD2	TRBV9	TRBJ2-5	CASSPLAGLGPETQYF	TGTGCCAGCAGCCCTCTAGCGGGACTTGGCCCAGAGACCCAGTACTTC
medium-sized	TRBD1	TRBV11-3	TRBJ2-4	CASSSGQGDIQYF	TGTGCCAGCAGCTCCGGACAGGGCGACATTCAGTACTTC
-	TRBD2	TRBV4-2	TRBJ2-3	CASSQGLAGAGTDTQYF	TGTGCCAGCAGCCAAGGGCTAGCGGGAGCTGGCACAGATACGCAGTATTTT
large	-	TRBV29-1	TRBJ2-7	CSVYPPDRNEQYF	TGCAGCGTTTACCCCCCAGACCGAAACGAGCAGTACTTC
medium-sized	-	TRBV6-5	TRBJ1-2	CASSRTASAGYTF	TGTGCCAGCAGTAGGACAGCCTCGGCAGGCTACACCTTC
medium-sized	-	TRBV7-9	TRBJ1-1	CASSPQGLVTEAFF	TGTGCCAGCAGCCCGCAAGGACTTGTCACTGAAGCTTTCTTT
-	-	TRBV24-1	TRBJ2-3	CATSDAGLTDTQYF	TGTGCCACCAGTGATGCGGGACTCACAGATACGCAGTATTTT
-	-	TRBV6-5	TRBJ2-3	CASRTYTDTQYF	TGTGCCAGCCGGACATACACAGATACGCAGTATTTT
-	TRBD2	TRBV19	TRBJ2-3	CASSNLAGVRQYF	TGTGCCAGTAGTAATCTAGCGGGAGTCAGGCAGTATTTT
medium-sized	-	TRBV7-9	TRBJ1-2	CASSFALTDNYGYTF	TGTGCCAGCAGCTTCGCCCTAACCGATAACTATGGCTACACCTTC
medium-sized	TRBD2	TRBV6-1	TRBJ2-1	CASSEWTSGSNEQFF	TGTGCCAGCAGTGAATGGACTAGCGGGAGCAATGAGCAGTTCTTC
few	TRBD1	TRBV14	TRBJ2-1	CASSLSGTVNEQFF	TGTGCCAGCAGCCTATCCGGGACAGTCAATGAGCAGTTCTTC
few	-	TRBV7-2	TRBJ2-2	CASTNTGELFF	TGTGCCAGCACAAACACCGGGGAGCTGTTTTTT
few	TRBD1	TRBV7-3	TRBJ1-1	CAQQGDTEAFF	TGTGCCCAACAGGGGGACACTGAAGCTTTCTTT
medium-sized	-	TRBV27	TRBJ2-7	CASSLSELNEQYF	TGTGCCAGCAGTTTATCGGAGCTGAACGAGCAGTACTTC
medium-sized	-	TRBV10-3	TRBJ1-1	CASNREENTEAFF	TGTGCCAGTAACAGGGAAGAGAACACTGAAGCTTTCTTT
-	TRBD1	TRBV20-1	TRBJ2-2	CSARMGTGGIGELFF	TGCAGTGCCCGGATGGGGACAGGGGGCATCGGGGAGCTGTTTTTT
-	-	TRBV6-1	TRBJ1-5	CASSEGAFNQPQHF	TGTGCCAGCAGTGAAGGGGCCTTCAATCAGCCCCAGCATTTT
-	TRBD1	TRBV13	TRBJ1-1	CASSFFPGQGVGGAFF	TGTGCCAGCAGCTTTTTTCCGGGACAGGGGGTAGGGGGGGCTTTCTTT
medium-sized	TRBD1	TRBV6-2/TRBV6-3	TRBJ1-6	CASRSTGAGSPLHF	TGTGCCAGCAGGTCAACAGGGGCTGGATCACCCCTCCACTTT
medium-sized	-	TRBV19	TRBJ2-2	CASTWGTNTGELFF	TGTGCCAGTACGTGGGGCACGAACACCGGGGAGCTGTTTTTT
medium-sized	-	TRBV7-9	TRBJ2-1	CASSLEVYTSYNEQFF	TGTGCCAGCAGCTTAGAGGTTTACACTTCCTACAATGAGCAGTTCTTC
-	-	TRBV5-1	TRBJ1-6	CASSSSARDHNSPLHF	TGCGCCAGCAGCTCGTCGGCGAGGGACCATAATTCACCCCTCCACTTT
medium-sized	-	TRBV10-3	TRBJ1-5	CAISESIYQENSQHF	TGTGCCATCAGTGAGTCGATTTATCAGGAGAACTCACAGCATTTT
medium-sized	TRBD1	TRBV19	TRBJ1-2	CASSIITGAIHNYGYTF	TGTGCCAGTAGTATCATCACAGGGGCCATACATAACTATGGCTACACCTTC
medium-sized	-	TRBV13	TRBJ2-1	CASSLETGPDIF	TGTGCCAGCAGCTTAGAAACGGGACCGGACATCTTC
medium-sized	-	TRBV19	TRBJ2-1	CASSRREGQARSQFF	TGTGCCAGTAGTAGGCGGGAGGGACAGGCCCGTTCGCAGTTCTTC
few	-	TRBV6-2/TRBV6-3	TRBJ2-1	CASSYVKISGPGIPYNEQFF	TGTGCCAGCAGTTATGTCAAAATTAGCGGTCCGGGAATCCCCTACAATGAGCAGTTCTTC
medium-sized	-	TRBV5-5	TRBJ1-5	CASSFGQLNQPQHF	TGTGCCAGCAGCTTCGGCCAGCTCAATCAGCCCCAGCATTTT
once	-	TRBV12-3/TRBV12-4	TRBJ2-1	CASSHNRYNEQFF	TGTGCCAGCAGCCACAACCGTTACAATGAGCAGTTCTTC
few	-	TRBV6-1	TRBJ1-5	CASSGERNQPQHF	TGTGCCAGCAGTGGGGAGAGGAATCAGCCCCAGCATTTT
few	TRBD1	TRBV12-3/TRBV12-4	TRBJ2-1	CASSPGTGFRNEQFF	TGTGCCAGCAGCCCCGGGACAGGTTTCCGCAATGAGCAGTTCTTC
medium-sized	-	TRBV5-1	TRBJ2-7	CASTLGWQGYEQYF	TGCGCCAGCACCCTAGGGTGGCAAGGCTACGAGCAGTACTTC
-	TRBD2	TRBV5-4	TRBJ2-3	CASSFVGRPPDTQYF	TGTGCCAGCAGCTTTGTCGGGAGGCCCCCAGATACGCAGTATTTT
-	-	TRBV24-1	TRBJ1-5	CATSERAYQPQHF	TGTGCCACCAGTGAGCGCGCCTATCAGCCCCAGCATTTT
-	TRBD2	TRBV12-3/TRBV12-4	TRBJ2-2	CASSPLTGTSWGINTGELFF	TGTGCCAGCAGCCCCCTCACCGGGACTAGCTGGGGAATCAACACCGGGGAGCTGTTTTTT
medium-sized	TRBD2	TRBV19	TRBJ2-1	CASSYAGTSSYNEQFF	TGTGCCAGTAGCTACGCCGGGACTAGCTCCTACAATGAGCAGTTCTTC
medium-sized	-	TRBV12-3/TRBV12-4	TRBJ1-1	CASSLAFGVEAFF	TGTGCCAGCAGTTTAGCGTTCGGGGTTGAAGCTTTCTTT